This TCR beta chain is from a study of cytomegalovirus exposure and HLA in healthy donors. Overall study findings and caveats: When presence/absence was analysed, sequencing depth was taken to be roughly uniform across donors.

The donors comprised healthy bone marrow donors. At sampling all donors were nominally healthy, likely with unrecorded immune exposures. Trimming took off 4 bases at V and 0 bases at J, with 18 bases between the two ends. Germline V CDR1 and CDR2: MGHRA, YSYEKL. This CDR3 is 17 amino acids long. In the case of this clone: The antigen remains undetermined.

Both 60 Vbeta primers and 13 Jbeta primers went into the PCR. The assay was immunoSEQ multiplex PCR, and TCRdb's table has in-frame clones only and misses some. Here the sample spans over 200,000 clones, more than 85% being singletons. Source material: PBMCs. The chain joins TRBV4-1 to TRBJ1-1, with no clear D. This clonotype was sampled from a woman under 30 in good health and CMV-seronegative. For the CDR3, the DNA is TGCGCCAGCAGCCCCCCGAGCGGGGAACCCATGAACACTGAAGCTTTCTTT. This gives the protein CASSPPSGEPMNTEAFF.